This passage covers 8 T cell receptor beta chains from one sample sequenced in a study of blood T cell repertoires in COVID-19. Profiled with immunoSEQ multiplex PCR; TCRdb holds only in-frame clones, not every one. The sample contains about 410,000 clones, 86% of which appear only once. Sequencing used peripheral blood. The receptors stem from a woman in her 30s with active or convalescent COVID-19.

The chain carries TRBV7-9 and TRBJ2-7, with D perhaps matching TRBD2 (6 bases). This CDR3 comprises 15 residues. Germline values: CDR1 SEHNR, CDR2 FQNEAQ (reference sequence). The V gene lost 5 bases and the J gene lost 1 base, with 15 bases spanning the gap. The CDR3, as DNA: TGTGCCAGCAGCCCCCGTAGCGGCGGGTCCTACGAGCAGTACTTC. It is translated as CASSPRSGGSYEQYF.

The chain recombines TRBV5-1 with TRBJ2-7, with D perhaps TRBD2 (6 bases). Trimming took 0 bases from V and 2 from J, leaving 9 bases between them. The CDR3 length is 14 residues. Germline CDR1 reads SGHRS; CDR2 reads YFSETQ. The CDR3 nucleotides are TGCGCCAGCAGCTTGGGGGACTTCACCTACGAGCAGTACTTC. Amino acids: CASSLGDFTYEQYF. Drawing the rest from reference TRBV5-1 and TRBJ2-7, the complete variable domain is KAGVTQTPRYLIKTRGQQVTLSCSPISGHRSVSWYQQTPGQGLQFLFEYFSETQRNKGNFPGRFSGRQFSNSRSEMNVSTLELGDSALYLCASSLGDFTYEQYFGPGTRLTVT.

The CDR3 is CASSRIAGADTGELFF. The CDR3 DNA reads as TGCGCCAGCAGCCGAATAGCGGGGGCCGACACCGGGGAGCTGTTTTTT. The chain links TRBV5-1 to TRBJ2-2, with TRBD2 identical over 9 bases. J gave up 3 bases and V 4 bases, and 7 bases lay outside the gene matches. The CDR3 totals 16 residues. The germline V gene encodes CDR1 SGHRS and CDR2 YFSETQ. Using reference TRBV5-1 and TRBJ2-2 for the parts outside the CDR3, the full variable domain is KAGVTQTPRYLIKTRGQQVTLSCSPISGHRSVSWYQQTPGQGLQFLFEYFSETQRNKGNFPGRFSGRQFSNSRSEMNVSTLELGDSALYLCASSRIAGADTGELFFGEGSRLTVL.

V is TRBV3-1 (or the pseudogene TRBV3-2) and J is TRBJ2-3; D unclear. CDR1 and CDR2 (germline): LGHDT, YNNKEL (reference sequence). The length of the CDR3 is 17 residues. Between the trimmed V and J ends, which lost 3 bases and 0 bases, there was a span of 16 bases. The CDR3 region is CASSQARVQSSTDTQYF. As DNA, the CDR3 is TGTGCCAGCAGCCAGGCTAGAGTGCAATCTAGCACAGATACGCAGTATTTT.

The chain carries TRBV15 and TRBJ2-5; D possibly corresponds to TRBD2 (8 bases). The germline V gene encodes CDR1 LNHNV and CDR2 YYDKDF (reference sequence). This CDR3 spans 18 amino acids. Trimming left V 0 bases short and J 1 base short, with 18 bases between. This CDR3 reads CATSRDLPGRDSQETQYF. The DNA for the CDR3 is TGTGCCACCAGCAGAGATCTCCCCGGGAGGGACAGCCAAGAGACCCAGTACTTC.

This chain links TRBV5-1 with TRBJ1-1; a possible D gene is TRBD1 (6 bases). CDR3 length equals 14 residues. The V gene lost 4 bases and the J gene lost 1 base, with 11 bases spanning the gap. Germline CDR1 reads SGHRS; CDR2 reads YFSETQ. CDR3 DNA: TGCGCCAGCAGCACGGGACACCAGAACACTGAAGCTTTCTTT. Protein: CASSTGHQNTEAFF. The variable domain in full, completed from reference TRBV5-1 and TRBJ1-1, reads KAGVTQTPRYLIKTRGQQVTLSCSPISGHRSVSWYQQTPGQGLQFLFEYFSETQRNKGNFPGRFSGRQFSNSRSEMNVSTLELGDSALYLCASSTGHQNTEAFFGQGTRLTVV.

The chain links TRBV5-4 to TRBJ1-2; TRBD1 might be the D (5 bases). CDR3 length: 16 amino acids. CDR1 and CDR2 from the germline V gene are SGHNT and YYREEE (reference sequence). The V and J ends lost 0 bases and 5 bases respectively, with 17 bases between them. In DNA form, the CDR3 reads TGTGCCAGCAGCTTGGCGTTCCAGCGGGGGGATTATGGCTACACCTTC. As protein: CASSLAFQRGDYGYTF.

The rearrangement joins TRBV4-1 to TRBJ1-1; D is ambiguous. The germline V and J ends were trimmed by 2 bases and 4 bases, with 14 bases remaining between them. The germline V gene has CDR1 MGHRA and CDR2 YSYEKL. The CDR3 runs to 15 residues. The CDR3 region is CASSQPSGIITEAFF. The CDR3 DNA sequence: TGCGCCAGCAGCCAACCTAGCGGGATTATCACTGAAGCTTTCTTT.